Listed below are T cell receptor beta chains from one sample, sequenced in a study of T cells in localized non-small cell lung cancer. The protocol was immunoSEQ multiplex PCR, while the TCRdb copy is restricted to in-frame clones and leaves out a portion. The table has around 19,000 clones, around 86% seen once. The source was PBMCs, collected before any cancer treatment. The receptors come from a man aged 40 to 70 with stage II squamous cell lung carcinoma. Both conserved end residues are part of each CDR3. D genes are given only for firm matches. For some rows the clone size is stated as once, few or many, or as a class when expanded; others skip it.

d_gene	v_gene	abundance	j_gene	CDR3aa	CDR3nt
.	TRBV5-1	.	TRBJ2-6	CASGKSSGANVLTF	TGCGCCAGCGGAAAGAGCTCTGGGGCCAACGTCCTGACTTTC
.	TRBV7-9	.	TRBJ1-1	CASSLARLQGGTEAFF	TGTGCCAGCAGCTTAGCGCGATTACAGGGAGGGACTGAAGCTTTCTTT
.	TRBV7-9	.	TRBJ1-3	CASSLTLHSGNTIYF	TGTGCCAGCAGCTTAACACTCCACTCTGGAAACACCATATATTTT
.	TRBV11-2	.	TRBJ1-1	CASSLVISATEAFF	TGTGCCAGCAGCTTAGTGATATCAGCCACTGAAGCTTTCTTT
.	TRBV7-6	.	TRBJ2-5	CASSESGNTDGRTQYF	TGTGCCAGCAGCGAATCCGGGAATACGGATGGGAGGACCCAGTACTTC
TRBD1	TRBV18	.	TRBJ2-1	CASSPYTGQGYNEQFF	TGTGCCAGCTCACCTTATACAGGACAGGGCTACAATGAGCAGTTCTTC
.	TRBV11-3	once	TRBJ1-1	CASSADQGKVEAFF	TGTGCCAGCAGCGCGGACCAGGGGAAGGTTGAAGCTTTCTTT
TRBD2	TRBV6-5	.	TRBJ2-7	CASKTSGGFHYEQYF	TGTGCCAGCAAGACTAGCGGGGGGTTCCACTACGAGCAGTACTTC
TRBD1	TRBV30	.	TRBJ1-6	CAWSPRQGSFGSYNSPLHF	TGTGCCTGGAGTCCGAGACAGGGGTCTTTCGGCTCCTATAATTCACCCCTCCACTTT
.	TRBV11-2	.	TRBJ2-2	CASSRIQGSGELFF	TGTGCCAGCAGCCGGATTCAGGGATCCGGGGAGCTGTTTTTT
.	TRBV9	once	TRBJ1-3	CASSVEEVHSGNTIYF	TGTGCCAGCAGCGTAGAGGAGGTTCACTCTGGAAACACCATATATTTT
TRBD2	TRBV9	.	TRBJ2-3	CASSGGTSGDTQYF	TGTGCCAGCAGCGGCGGGACTAGCGGAGATACGCAGTATTTT
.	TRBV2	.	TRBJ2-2	CASSWDNPNTGELFF	TGTGCCAGCAGTTGGGACAATCCGAACACCGGGGAGCTGTTTTTT
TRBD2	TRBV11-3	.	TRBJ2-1	CASSSDSGRAGREQFF	TGTGCCAGCAGCTCGGATAGCGGGAGGGCCGGGAGGGAGCAGTTCTTC
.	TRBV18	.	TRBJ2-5	CASSPPQGIETQYF	TGTGCCAGCTCACCCCCGCAGGGGATCGAGACCCAGTACTTC
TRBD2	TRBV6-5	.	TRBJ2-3	CASSSAGLAGSQYF	TGTGCCAGCAGTTCCGCGGGACTAGCGGGCTCGCAGTATTTT
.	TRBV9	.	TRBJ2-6	CASSPRAEGGSGANVLTF	TGTGCCAGCAGCCCCCGGGCGGAGGGTGGATCTGGGGCCAACGTCCTGACTTTC
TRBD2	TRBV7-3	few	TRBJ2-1	CASSLRSRVEGGREGNEQFF	TGTGCCAGCAGCTTAAGGTCTAGGGTAGAGGGCGGGAGGGAAGGAAATGAGCAGTTCTTC
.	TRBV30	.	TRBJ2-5	CAWSSTSAPGETQYF	TGTGCCTGGAGTTCCACGTCGGCTCCCGGGGAGACCCAGTACTTC
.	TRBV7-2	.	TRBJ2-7	CASSLVLGTGSGSYEQYF	TGTGCCAGCAGCTTAGTGCTTGGCACAGGGTCGGGATCCTACGAGCAGTACTTC
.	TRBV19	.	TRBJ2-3	CASSIPGGTDTQYF	TGTGCCAGTAGTATCCCAGGGGGCACAGATACGCAGTATTTT
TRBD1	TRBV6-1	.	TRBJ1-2	CASSESGTATYYGYTF	TGTGCCAGCAGTGAATCAGGGACAGCGACCTACTATGGCTACACCTTC
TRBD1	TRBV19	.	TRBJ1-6	CASSIWTGSESPLHF	TGTGCCAGTAGTATTTGGACAGGGAGCGAATCACCCCTCCACTTT
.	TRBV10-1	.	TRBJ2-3	CASTSASTDTQYF	TGCGCCAGCACCTCAGCTAGCACAGATACGCAGTATTTT
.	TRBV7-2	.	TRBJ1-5	CASSPADQPQHF	TGTGCCAGCAGCCCAGCGGATCAGCCCCAGCATTTT
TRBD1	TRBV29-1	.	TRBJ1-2	CITDRVGGYTF	TGCATCACCGACAGGGTAGGCGGCTACACCTTC
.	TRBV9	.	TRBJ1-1	CASSVDGAGTEAFF	TGTGCCAGCAGCGTAGACGGGGCGGGCACTGAAGCTTTCTTT
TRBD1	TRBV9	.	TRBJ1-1	CASSVVTGRTEAFF	TGTGCCAGCAGCGTAGTGACAGGGAGGACTGAAGCTTTCTTT
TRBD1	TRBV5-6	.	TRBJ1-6	CASSLHSDRGAYNSPLHF	TGTGCCAGCAGCTTGCATTCAGACAGGGGCGCCTATAATTCACCCCTCCACTTT
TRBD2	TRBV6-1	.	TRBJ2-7	CASSVGLPYEQYF	TGTGCCAGCAGTGTGGGACTACCTTACGAGCAGTACTTC
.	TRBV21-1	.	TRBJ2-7	CASSKIPGAREQYF	TGTGCCAGCAGCAAAATCCCCGGGGCGCGGGAGCAGTACTTC
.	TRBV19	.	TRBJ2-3	CASKDSPTTDTQYF	TGTGCCAGTAAGGACTCCCCGACCACAGATACGCAGTATTTT
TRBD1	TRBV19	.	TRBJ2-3	CASSHPGQSSTDTQYF	TGTGCCAGTAGTCACCCGGGACAGTCTAGCACAGATACGCAGTATTTT
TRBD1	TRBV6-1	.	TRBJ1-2	CASSDRDRGGYTF	TGTGCCAGCAGTGATCGGGACAGGGGAGGCTACACCTTC
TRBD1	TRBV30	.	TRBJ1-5	CAWSTGEWKPQHF	TGTGCCTGGAGCACAGGGGAGTGGAAGCCCCAGCATTTT
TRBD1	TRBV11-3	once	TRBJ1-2	CASSPGTDGYTF	TGTGCCAGCAGCCCAGGGACAGATGGCTACACCTTC
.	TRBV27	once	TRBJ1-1	CASSPLGSAGNTEAFF	TGTGCCAGCAGTCCGCTTGGAAGCGCAGGGAACACTGAAGCTTTCTTT
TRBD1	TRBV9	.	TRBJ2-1	CASTFTGTDSYNEQFF	TGTGCCAGCACATTTACCGGGACAGACTCCTACAATGAGCAGTTCTTC
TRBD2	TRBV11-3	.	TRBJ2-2	CASSLLADTNTGELFF	TGTGCCAGCAGCTTACTAGCGGACACGAACACCGGGGAGCTGTTTTTT
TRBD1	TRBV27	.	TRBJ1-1	CASSLIRKGQEKAFF	TGTGCCAGCAGTTTAATTCGAAAGGGACAGGAAAAAGCTTTCTTT
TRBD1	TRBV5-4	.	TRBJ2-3	CASSWGQGSDTQYF	TGTGCCAGCAGCTGGGGACAGGGGTCTGATACGCAGTATTTT
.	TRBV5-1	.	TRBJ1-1	CASSLNPNTEAFF	TGCGCCAGCAGCTTGAACCCGAACACTGAAGCTTTCTTT
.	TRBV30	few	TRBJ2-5	CAWSGKQETQYF	TGTGCCTGGAGTGGAAAGCAAGAGACCCAGTACTTC
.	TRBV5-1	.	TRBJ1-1	CASSGGLNTEAFF	TGCGCCAGCAGCGGGGGACTGAACACTGAAGCTTTCTTT
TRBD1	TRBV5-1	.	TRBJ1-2	CASSLVMTGVDGYTF	TGCGCCAGCAGCTTGGTCATGACAGGGGTCGATGGCTACACCTTC
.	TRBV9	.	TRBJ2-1	CASSQTGTYNEQFF	TGTGCCAGCAGCCAAACAGGGACCTACAATGAGCAGTTCTTC
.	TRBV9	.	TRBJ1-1	CASSVGSLGNTEAFF	TGTGCCAGCAGCGTAGGGAGTTTGGGGAACACTGAAGCTTTCTTT
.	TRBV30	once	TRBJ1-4	CAWSWVPNEKLFF	TGTGCCTGGAGTTGGGTACCTAATGAAAAACTGTTTTTT
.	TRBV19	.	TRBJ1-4	CASGGREDNEKLFF	TGTGCCAGTGGCGGCAGGGAGGATAATGAAAAACTGTTTTTT
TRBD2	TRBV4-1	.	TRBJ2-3	CASSLGLAGGGTDTQYF	TGCGCCAGCAGCCTTGGACTAGCGGGAGGGGGCACAGATACGCAGTATTTT
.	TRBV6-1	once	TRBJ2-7	CASSRDTYYEQYF	TGTGCCAGCAGCCGGGACACCTACTACGAGCAGTACTTC
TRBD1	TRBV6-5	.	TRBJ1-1	CASRVQGWDTEAFF	TGTGCCAGCAGAGTACAGGGGTGGGACACTGAAGCTTTCTTT